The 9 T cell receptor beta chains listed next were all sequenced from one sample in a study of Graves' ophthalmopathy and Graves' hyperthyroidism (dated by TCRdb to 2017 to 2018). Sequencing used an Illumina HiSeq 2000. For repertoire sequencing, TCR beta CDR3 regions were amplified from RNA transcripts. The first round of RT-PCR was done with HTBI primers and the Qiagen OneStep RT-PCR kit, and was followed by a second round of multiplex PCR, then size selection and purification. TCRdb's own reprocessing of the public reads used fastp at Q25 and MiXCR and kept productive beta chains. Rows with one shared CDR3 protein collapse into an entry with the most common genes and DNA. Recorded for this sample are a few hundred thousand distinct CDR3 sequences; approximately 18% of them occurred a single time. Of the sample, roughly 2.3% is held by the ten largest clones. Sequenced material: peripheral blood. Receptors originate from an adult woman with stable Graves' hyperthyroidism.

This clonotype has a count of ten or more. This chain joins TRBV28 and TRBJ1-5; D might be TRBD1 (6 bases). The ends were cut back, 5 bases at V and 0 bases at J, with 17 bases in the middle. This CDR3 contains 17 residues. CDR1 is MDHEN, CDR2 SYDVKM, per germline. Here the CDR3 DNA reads TGTGCCAGCAGTCCTGGACAGATATATTATAGCAATCAGCCCCAGCATTTT. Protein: CASSPGQIYYSNQPQHF.

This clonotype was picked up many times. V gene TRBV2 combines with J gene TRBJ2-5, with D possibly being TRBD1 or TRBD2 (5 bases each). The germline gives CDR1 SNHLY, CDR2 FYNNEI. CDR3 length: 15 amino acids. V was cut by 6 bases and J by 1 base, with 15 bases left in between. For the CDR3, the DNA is TGTGCCAGCAGGAGGGGACCGCGAACCCAAGAGACCCAGTACTTC. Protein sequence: CASRRGPRTQETQYF.

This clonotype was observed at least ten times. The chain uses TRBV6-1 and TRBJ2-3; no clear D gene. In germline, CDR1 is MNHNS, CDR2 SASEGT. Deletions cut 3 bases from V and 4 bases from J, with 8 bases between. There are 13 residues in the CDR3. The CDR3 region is CASSDWPADTQYF. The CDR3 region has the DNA TGTGCCAGCAGTGATTGGCCTGCAGATACGCAGTATTTT.

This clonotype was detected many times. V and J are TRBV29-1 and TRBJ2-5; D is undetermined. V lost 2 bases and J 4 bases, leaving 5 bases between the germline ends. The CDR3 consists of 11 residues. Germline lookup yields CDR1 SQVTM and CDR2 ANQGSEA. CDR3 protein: CSVELGETQYF. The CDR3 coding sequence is TGCAGCGTTGAACTAGGAGAGACCCAGTACTTC.

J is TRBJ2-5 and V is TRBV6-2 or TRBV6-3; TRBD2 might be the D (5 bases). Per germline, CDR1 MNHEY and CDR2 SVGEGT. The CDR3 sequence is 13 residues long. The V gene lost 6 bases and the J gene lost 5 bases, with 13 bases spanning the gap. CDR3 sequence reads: CASSATSGETQYF. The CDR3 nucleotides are TGTGCCAGCAGCGCTACTAGTGGCGAGACCCAGTACTTC.

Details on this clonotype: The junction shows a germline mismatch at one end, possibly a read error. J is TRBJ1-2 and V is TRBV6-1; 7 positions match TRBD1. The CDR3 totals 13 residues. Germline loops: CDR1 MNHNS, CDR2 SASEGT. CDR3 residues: CASGQQGTHGCTF. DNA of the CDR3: TGTGCCAGCGGGCAACAGGGGACGCATGGCTGCACCTTC.

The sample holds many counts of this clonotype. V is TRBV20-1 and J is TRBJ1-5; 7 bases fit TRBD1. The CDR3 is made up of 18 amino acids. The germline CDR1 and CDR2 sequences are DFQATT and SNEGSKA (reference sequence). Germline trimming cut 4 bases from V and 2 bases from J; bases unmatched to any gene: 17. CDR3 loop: CSANLQAKGGVGNQPQHF. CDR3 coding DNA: TGCAGTGCTAATCTACAGGCCAAAGGGGGCGTTGGCAATCAGCCCCAGCATTTT.

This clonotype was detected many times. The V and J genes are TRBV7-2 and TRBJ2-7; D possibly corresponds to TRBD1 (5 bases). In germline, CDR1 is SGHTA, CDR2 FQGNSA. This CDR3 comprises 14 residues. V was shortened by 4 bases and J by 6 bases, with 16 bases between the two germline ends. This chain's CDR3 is CASSSAAGMGEQYF. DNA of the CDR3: TGTGCCAGCAGCTCCGCCGCAGGGATGGGCGAGCAGTACTTC.

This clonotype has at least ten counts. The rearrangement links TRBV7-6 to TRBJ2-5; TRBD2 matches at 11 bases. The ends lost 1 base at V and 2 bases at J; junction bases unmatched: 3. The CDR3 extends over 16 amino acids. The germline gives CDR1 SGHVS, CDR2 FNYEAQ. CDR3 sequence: CASSLVGTSGQETQYF. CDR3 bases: TGTGCCAGCAGCTTAGTAGGGACTAGCGGACAAGAGACCCAGTACTTC.